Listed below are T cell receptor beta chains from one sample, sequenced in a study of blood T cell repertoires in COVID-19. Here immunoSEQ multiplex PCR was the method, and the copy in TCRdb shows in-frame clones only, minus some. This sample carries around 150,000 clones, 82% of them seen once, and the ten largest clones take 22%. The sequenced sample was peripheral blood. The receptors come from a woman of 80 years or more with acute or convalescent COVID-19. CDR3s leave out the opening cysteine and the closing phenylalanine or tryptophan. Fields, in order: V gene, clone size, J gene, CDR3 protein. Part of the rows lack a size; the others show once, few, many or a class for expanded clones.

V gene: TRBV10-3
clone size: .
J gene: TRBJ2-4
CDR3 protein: AISGGKNIQY

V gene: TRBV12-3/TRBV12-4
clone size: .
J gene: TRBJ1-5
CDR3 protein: ASSSQFNQPQH

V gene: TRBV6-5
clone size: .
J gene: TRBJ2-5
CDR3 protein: ATTGTGVETQY

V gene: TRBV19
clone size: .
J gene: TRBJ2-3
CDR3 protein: ASSIRARLNTDTQY

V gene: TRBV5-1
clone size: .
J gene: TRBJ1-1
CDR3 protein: ASSFTGSSGTEAF

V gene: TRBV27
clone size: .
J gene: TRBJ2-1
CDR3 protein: ASSLERYNEQF

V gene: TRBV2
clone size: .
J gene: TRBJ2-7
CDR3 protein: ASEEQGTGEQY

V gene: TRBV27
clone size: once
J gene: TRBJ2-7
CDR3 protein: ASLYLRVAGLYEQY

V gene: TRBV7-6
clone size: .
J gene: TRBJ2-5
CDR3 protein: ASSGEQRAGPYQETQY

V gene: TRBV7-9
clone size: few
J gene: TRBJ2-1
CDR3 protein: ASSLHLTSGSYNEQF

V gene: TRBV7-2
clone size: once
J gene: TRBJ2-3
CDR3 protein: ASSKQKGVGDTQY

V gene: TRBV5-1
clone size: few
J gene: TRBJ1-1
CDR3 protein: ASSPSGNTEAF

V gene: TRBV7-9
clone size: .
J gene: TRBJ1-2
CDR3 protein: ASSSTLVTGLYDGYGYT

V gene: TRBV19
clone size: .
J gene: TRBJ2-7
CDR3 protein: ASSLPTSSYEQY

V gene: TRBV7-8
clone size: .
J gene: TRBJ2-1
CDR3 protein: ASSPPAGAYNEQF

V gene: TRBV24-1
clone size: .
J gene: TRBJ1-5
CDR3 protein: ATASRADQPQH

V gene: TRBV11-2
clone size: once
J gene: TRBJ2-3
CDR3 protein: ASSLDSGVVQY

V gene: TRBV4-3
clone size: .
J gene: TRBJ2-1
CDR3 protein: ASSQTDRGFNEQF

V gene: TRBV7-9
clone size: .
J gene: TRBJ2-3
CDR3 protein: ASSSPASTDTQY

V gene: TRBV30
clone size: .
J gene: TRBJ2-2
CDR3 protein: AWSAGLGGELF

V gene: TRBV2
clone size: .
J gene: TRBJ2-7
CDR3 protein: ASSSSFTYEQY

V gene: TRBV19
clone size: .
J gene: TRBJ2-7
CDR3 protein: ASSQAVSSYEQY